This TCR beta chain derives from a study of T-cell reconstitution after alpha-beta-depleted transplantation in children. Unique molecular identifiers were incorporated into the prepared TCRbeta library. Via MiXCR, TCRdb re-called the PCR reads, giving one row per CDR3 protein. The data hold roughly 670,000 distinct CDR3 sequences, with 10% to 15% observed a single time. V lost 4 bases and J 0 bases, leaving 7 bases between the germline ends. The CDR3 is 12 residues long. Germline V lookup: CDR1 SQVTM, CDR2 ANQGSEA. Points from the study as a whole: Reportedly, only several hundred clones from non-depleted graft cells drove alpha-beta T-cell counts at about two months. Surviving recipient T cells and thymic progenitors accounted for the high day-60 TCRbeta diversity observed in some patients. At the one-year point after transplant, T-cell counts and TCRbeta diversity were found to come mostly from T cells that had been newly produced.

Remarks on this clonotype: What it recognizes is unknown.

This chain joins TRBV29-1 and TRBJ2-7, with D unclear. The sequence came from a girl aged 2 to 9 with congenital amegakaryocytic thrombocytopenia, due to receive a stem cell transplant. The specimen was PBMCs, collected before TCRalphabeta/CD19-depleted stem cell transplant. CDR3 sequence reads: CSVGHGSYEQYF. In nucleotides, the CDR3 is TGCAGCGTTGGGCACGGCTCCTACGAGCAGTACTTC.